A single sample gave rise to the 2 T cell receptor beta chains below, sequenced in a study of blood T cell repertoires in COVID-19. Clones were read by immunoSEQ multiplex PCR, and TCRdb kept only the in-frame ones, dropping some. The sample has under 200,000 clones; approximately 90% are singletons. Sequencing was carried out using peripheral blood. These receptors all come from a man between 18 and 29 years old with acute or convalescent COVID-19.

This sequence joins TRBV19 and TRBJ1-2; D is unresolved. V was pared by 4 bases and J by 7 bases, with 10 bases between. Per germline, CDR1 LNHDA and CDR2 SQIVND (reference sequence). CDR3 length: 12 residues. In nucleotides, the CDR3 is TGTGCCAGTAGTACCCCCCCCGGTGGCTACACCTTC. It is translated as CASSTPPGGYTF.

The chain uses TRBV29-1 and TRBJ2-4, with unresolved D. Per the germline V gene, CDR1 is SQVTM and CDR2 is ANQGSEA. Trimming removed 2 bases from V and 2 bases from J, with 7 bases in between. The CDR3 is 13 amino acids. In DNA, the CDR3 is TGCAGCGTTGAACGAGGTTCCAAAAACATTCAGTACTTC. This translates into CSVERGSKNIQYF. The variable domain in full, with the rest retrieved from reference TRBV29-1 and TRBJ2-4, is SAVISQKPSRDICQRGTSLTIQCQVDSQVTMMFWYRQQPGQSLTLIATANQGSEATYESGFVIDKFPISRPNLTFSTLTVSNMSPEDSSIYLCSVERGSKNIQYFGAGTRLSVL.